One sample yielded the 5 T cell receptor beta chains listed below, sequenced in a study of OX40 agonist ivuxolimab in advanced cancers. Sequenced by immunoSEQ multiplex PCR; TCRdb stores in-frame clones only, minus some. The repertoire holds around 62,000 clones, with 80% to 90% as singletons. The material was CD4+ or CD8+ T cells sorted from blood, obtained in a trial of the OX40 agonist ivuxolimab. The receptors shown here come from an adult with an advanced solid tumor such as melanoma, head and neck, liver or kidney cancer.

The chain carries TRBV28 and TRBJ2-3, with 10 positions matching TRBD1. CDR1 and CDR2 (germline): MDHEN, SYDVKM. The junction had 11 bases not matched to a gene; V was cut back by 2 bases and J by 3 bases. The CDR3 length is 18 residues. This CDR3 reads CASSLGVLGQGGTDTQYF. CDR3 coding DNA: TGTGCCAGCAGTTTAGGCGTACTAGGACAGGGGGGAACAGATACGCAGTATTTT.

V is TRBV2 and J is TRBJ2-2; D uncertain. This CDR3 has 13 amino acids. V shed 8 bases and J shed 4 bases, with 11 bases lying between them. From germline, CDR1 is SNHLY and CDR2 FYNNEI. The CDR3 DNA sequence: TGTGCCAGCGCCGGACGGATCACCGGGGAGCTGTTTTTT. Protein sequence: CASAGRITGELFF.

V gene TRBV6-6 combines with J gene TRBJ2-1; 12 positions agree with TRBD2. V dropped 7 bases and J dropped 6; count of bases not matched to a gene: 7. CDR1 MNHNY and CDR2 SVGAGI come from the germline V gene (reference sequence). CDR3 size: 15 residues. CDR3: CASITPSGGGNEQFF. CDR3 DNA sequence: TGTGCCAGCATCACCCCTAGCGGGGGGGGCAATGAGCAGTTCTTC.

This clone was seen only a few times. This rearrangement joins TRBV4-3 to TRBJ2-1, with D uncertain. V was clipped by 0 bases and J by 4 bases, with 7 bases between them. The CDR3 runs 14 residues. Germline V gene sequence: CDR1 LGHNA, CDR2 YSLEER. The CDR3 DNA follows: TGCGCCAGCAGCCAAGAGTTACAGTACAATGAGCAGTTCTTC. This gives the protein CASSQELQYNEQFF.

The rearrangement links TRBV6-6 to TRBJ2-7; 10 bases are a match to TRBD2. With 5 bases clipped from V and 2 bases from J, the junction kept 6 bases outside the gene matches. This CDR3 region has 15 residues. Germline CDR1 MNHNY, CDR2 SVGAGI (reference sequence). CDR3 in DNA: TGTGCCAGCAGTGATAGCGGGGGGTCGACCTACGAGCAGTACTTC. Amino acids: CASSDSGGSTYEQYF.